This TCR beta chain was sequenced for a study of control samples from healthy donors and cancer patients. Concerning this clone: Sequence at one end of the junction differs from germline and may be a read error.

The assay was immunoSEQ multiplex PCR, and TCRdb's table has in-frame clones only and misses some. The sample comprises about 110,000 clones, 75% to 95% of which are singletons, and more than 3.5% rests with the top ten. Germline V gene lookup returns CDR1 SGHAT and CDR2 FQNNGV. CDR3 length equals 13 residues. The TCR originated in a human donor in good health. The donor label of this sample is uncertain. The chain joins TRBV11-2 to TRBJ1-1, with D uncertain. The sequenced sample was blood. DNA for the CDR3: TGTGCCAGCAGTTTAGACGTGAACACTGAAGCTTTCTTT. It codes for CASSLDVNTEAFF.